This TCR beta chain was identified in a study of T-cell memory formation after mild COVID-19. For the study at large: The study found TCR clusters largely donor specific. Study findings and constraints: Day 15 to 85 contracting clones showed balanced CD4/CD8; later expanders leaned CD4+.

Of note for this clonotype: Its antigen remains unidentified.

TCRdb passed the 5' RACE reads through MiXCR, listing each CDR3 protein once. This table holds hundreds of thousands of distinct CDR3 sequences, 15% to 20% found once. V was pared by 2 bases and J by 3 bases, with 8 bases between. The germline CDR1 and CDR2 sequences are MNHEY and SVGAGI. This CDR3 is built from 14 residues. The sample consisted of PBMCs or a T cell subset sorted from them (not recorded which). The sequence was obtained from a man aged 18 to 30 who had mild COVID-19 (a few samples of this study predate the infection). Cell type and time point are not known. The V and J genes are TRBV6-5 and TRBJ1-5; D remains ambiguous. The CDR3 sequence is CASSYAGLNQPQHF. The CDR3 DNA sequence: TGTGCCAGCAGTTACGCCGGGCTCAATCAGCCCCAGCATTTT.